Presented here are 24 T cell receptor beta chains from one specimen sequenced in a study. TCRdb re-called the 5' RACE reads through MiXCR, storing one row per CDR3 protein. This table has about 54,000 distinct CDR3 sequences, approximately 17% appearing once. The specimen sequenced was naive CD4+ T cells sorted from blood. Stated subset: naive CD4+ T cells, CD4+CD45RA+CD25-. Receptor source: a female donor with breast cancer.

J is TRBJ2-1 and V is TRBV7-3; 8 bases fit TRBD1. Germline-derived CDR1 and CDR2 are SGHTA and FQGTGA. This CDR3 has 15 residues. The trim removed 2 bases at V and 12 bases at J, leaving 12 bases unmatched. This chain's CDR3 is CASSLGQGAIARQFF. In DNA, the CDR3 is TGTGCCAGCAGCTTAGGGCAGGGGGCAATAGCACGGCAGTTCTTC.

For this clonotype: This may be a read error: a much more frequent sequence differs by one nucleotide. CDR3 DNA sequence: TGCAGTGCCCTTTCCCCCTCTGGGGCCAACGTCCTGGCTTTC. As protein: CSALSPSGANVLAF. The chain combines TRBV20-1 with TRBJ2-6, with a tentative D call TRBD1 (5 bases). CDR1 and CDR2 from the germline V gene are DFQATT and SNEGSKA (reference sequence). This CDR3 region has 14 residues.

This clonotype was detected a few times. The CDR3 DNA reads TGTGCCAGCTCCCCGCGGGGGCTAGCCAAAAACATTCAGTACTTC. This encodes CASSPRGLAKNIQYF. This sequence joins TRBV28 and TRBJ2-4, with D maybe TRBD2 (7 bases). The CDR3 runs to 15 residues. Per the germline V gene, CDR1 is MDHEN and CDR2 is SYDVKM. Trimming took off 8 bases at V and 0 bases at J, with 14 bases between the two ends.

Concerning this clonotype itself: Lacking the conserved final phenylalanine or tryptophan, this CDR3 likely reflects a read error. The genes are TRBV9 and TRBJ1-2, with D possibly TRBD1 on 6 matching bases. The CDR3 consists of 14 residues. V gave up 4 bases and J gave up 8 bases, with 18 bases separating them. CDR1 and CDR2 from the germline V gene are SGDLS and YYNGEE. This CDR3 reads CASSTSQTGSGYTV. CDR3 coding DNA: TGTGCCAGCAGCACAAGCCAAACAGGGTCCGGCTACACCGTC.

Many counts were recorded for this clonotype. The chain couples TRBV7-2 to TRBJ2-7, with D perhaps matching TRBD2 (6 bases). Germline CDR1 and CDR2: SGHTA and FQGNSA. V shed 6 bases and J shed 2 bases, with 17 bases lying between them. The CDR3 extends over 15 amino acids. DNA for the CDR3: TGTGCCAGCAGTCAAGCCGGCGGGAAGGCCTACGAGCAGTACTTC. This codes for CASSQAGGKAYEQYF.

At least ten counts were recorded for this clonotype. The CDR3 sequence is CSARDSGADTQYF. The DNA of the CDR3 is TGCAGTGCTAGAGATTCAGGGGCAGATACGCAGTATTTT. V and J are TRBV20-1 and TRBJ2-3, with D maybe TRBD1 (6 bases). Trimming cost V 0 bases and J 4 bases, with 8 bases left between them. This CDR3 has 13 residues. From germline, CDR1 is DFQATT and CDR2 SNEGSKA (reference sequence).

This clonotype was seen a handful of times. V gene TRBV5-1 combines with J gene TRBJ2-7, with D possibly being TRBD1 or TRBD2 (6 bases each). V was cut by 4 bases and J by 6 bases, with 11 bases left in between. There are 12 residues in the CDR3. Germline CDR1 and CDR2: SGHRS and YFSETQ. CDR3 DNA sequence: TGCGCCAGCAGCACGAGGGGGGCCGAGCAGTACTTC. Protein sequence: CASSTRGAEQYF.

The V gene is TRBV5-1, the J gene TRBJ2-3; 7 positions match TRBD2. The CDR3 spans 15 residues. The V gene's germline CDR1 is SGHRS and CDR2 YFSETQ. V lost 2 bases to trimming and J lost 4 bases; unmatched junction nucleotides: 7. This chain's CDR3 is CASSFAGVGADTQYF. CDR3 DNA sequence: TGCGCCAGCAGCTTTGCGGGGGTCGGCGCAGATACGCAGTATTTT.

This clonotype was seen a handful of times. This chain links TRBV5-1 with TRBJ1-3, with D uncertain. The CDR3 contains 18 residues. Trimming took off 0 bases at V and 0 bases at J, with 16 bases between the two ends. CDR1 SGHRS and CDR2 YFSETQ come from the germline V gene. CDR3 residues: CASSLAPIGPRSGNTIYF. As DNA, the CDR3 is TGCGCCAGCAGCTTGGCCCCGATAGGACCGCGCTCTGGAAACACCATATATTTT.

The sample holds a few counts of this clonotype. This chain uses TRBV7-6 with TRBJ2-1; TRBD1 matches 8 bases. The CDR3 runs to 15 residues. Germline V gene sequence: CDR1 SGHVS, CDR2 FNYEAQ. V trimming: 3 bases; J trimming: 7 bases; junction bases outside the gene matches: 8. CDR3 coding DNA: TGTGCCAGCAGCTTGCGACAGGGGAATGGAAATGAGCAGTTCTTC. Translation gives CASSLRQGNGNEQFF.

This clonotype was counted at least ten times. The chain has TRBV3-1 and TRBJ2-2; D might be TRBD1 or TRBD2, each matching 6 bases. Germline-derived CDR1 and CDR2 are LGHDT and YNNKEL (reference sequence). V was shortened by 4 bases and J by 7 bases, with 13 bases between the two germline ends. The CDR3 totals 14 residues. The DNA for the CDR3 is TGTGCCAGCAGCCGAGCGGAGGGGGTCGGGGAGCTGTTTTTT. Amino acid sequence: CASSRAEGVGELFF.

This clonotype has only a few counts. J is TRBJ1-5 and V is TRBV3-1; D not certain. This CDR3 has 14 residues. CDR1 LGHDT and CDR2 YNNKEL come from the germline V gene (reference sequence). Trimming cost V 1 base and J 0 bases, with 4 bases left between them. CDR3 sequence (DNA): TGTGCCAGCAGCCAAGTAGATAGCAATCAGCCCCAGCATTTT. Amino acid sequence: CASSQVDSNQPQHF.

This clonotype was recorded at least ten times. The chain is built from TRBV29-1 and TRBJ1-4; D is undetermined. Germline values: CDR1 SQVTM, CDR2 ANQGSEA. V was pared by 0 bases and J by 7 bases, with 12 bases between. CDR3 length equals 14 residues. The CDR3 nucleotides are TGCAGCGTTGAAGATGGGGAGTTCAGTGAAAAACTGTTTTTT. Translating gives CSVEDGEFSEKLFF.

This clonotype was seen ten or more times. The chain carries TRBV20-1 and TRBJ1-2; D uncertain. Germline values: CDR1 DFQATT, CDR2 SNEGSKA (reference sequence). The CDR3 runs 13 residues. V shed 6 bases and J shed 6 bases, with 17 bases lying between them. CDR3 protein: CSARRPVGDGYTF. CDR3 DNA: TGCAGTGCCCGACGGCCCGTCGGAGATGGCTACACCTTC.

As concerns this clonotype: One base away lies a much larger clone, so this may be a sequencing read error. CDR3 in DNA: TGCGCCAGCAGACTTAGCGAGAACGACGAGCAGTACTTC. Amino acids: CASRLSENDEQYF. The rearrangement uses TRBV5-1 and TRBJ2-7, with D perhaps TRBD2 (5 bases). This CDR3 comprises 13 residues. Germline V gene lookup returns CDR1 SGHRS and CDR2 YFSETQ. Between the trimmed V and J ends, which lost 5 bases and 5 bases, there was a span of 14 bases.

The CDR3 sequence is CASSPPGGSYNEQFF. The CDR3 coding sequence is TGTGCCAGCAGCCCCCCCGGGGGATCCTACAATGAGCAGTTCTTC. The V gene is TRBV11-1, the J gene TRBJ2-1, with D maybe TRBD2 (6 bases). V gave up 5 bases and J gave up 1 base, with 12 bases separating them. Germline values: CDR1 SGHAT, CDR2 FQDESV (reference sequence). CDR3 length: 15 amino acids. Full variable domain (outside the CDR3, taken from reference TRBV11-1 and TRBJ2-1): EAEVAQSPRYKITEKSQAVAFWCDPISGHATLYWYRQILGQGPELLVQFQDESVVDDSQLPKDRFSAERLKGVDSTLKIQPAELGDSAMYLCASSPPGGSYNEQFFGPGTRLTVL.

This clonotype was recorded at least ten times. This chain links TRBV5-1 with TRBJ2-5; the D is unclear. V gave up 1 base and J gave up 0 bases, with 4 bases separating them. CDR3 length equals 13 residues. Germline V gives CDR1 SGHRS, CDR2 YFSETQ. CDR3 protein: CASSLSNQETQYF. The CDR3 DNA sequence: TGCGCCAGCAGCTTGTCTAACCAAGAGACCCAGTACTTC.

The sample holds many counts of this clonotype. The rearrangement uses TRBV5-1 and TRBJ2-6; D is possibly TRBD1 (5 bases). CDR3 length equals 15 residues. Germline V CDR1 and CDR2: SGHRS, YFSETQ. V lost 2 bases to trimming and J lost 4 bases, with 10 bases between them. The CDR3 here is CASSLEGAGANVLTF. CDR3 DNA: TGCGCCAGCAGCTTAGAAGGGGCCGGGGCCAACGTCCTGACTTTC.

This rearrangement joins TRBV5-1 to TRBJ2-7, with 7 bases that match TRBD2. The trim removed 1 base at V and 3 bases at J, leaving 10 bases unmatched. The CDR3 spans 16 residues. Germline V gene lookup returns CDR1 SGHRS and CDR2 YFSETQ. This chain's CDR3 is CASSLQARGSNYEQYF. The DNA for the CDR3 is TGCGCCAGCAGCTTGCAGGCGCGGGGGTCAAACTACGAGCAGTACTTC.

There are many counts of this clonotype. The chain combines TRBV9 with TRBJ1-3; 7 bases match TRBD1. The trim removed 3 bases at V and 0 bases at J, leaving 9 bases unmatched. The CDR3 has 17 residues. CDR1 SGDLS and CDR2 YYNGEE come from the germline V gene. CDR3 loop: CASSATGQSLSGNTIYF. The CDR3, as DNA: TGTGCCAGCAGCGCGACGGGACAGAGTCTCTCTGGAAACACCATATATTTT.

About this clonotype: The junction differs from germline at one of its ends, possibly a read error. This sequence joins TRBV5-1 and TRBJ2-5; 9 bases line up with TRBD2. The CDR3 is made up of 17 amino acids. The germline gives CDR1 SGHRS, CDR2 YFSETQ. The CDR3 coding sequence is TGCGCCTGCAGCCCAAGGGCTAGCGGGGCGTACCAAGAGACCCAGTACTTC. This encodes CACSPRASGAYQETQYF.

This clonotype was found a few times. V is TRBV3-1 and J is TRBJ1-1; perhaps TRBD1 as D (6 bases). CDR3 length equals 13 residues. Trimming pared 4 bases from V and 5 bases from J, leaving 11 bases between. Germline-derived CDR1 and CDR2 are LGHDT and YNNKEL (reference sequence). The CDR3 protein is CASSPQQGTEAFF. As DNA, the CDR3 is TGTGCCAGCAGCCCGCAACAGGGTACTGAAGCTTTCTTT.

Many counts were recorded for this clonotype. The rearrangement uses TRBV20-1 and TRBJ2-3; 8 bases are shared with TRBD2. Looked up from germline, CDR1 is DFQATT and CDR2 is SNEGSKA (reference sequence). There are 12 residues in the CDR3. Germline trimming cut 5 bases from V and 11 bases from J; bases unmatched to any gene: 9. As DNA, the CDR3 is TGCAGTGCTCCCCGGGGGGGACTTGTGCAGTATTTT. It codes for CSAPRGGLVQYF.

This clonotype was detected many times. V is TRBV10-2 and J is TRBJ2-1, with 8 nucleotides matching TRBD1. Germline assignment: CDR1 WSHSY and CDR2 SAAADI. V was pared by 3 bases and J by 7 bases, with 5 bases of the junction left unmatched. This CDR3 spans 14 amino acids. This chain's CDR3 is CASSDRGRLNEQFF. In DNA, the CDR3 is TGCGCCAGCAGTGACAGGGGGCGCCTGAATGAGCAGTTCTTC.